This T cell receptor beta chain came from a study of cytomegalovirus exposure and HLA in healthy donors. Study overall: An analysis done earlier identified 100 million to 140 million unique TCR beta sequences from about 180 million T cells.

This CDR3 is 14 amino acids long. CDR1 is LNHDA, CDR2 SQIVND, per germline (reference sequence). Points on this clone: The antigen remains unidentified.

Primers included in the PCR were 60 Vbeta and 13 Jbeta primers. The assay was immunoSEQ multiplex PCR, and TCRdb's table has in-frame clones only and misses some. Among 120,000 or so clones listed, about 80% were seen once. Findings and caveats of the study: Later analysis showed most CMV-associated TCR beta chains appearing HLA-restricted. Across HLA loci, a later analysis found differing TCR association rates, with DRB1 most and HLA-C fewest.

The donors were healthy bone marrow donors. This chain joins TRBV19 and TRBJ1-1; maybe TRBD1 (5 bases). The sample taken for sequencing was PBMCs. This clonotype originated in a female donor in good health and CMV-seropositive. The CDR3 spells CVSRFGHMNTEAFF. The CDR3 bases are TGTGTTAGTCGCTTTGGACACATGAACACTGAAGCTTTCTTT.